These 10 T cell receptor beta chains originate from one sample sequenced in a study of control samples from healthy donors and cancer patients. The method was immunoSEQ multiplex PCR; TCRdb's version includes in-frame clones alone and lacks a portion of them. The data show around 29,000 clones, roughly 85% seen once. The material sequenced was PBMCs. The receptors originated from a man aged 55 to 70 with head and neck cancer.

The V and J genes are TRBV11-1 and TRBJ2-1; TRBD1 might be the D (6 bases). Per the germline V gene, CDR1 is SGHAT and CDR2 is FQDESV (reference sequence). Trimming took 1 base from V and 4 from J, leaving 11 bases between them. This CDR3 is 15 amino acids long. The CDR3: CASSLEQGGYNEQFF. The CDR3 DNA follows: TGTGCCAGCAGCTTAGAACAAGGGGGTTACAATGAGCAGTTCTTC. The entire variable domain, with the rest obtained from reference TRBV11-1 and TRBJ2-1, is as follows: EAEVAQSPRYKITEKSQAVAFWCDPISGHATLYWYRQILGQGPELLVQFQDESVVDDSQLPKDRFSAERLKGVDSTLKIQPAELGDSAMYLCASSLEQGGYNEQFFGPGTRLTVL.

This rearrangement joins TRBV7-2 to TRBJ2-5, with 12 positions matching TRBD2. This CDR3 has 16 residues. The J segment lost 4 bases and the V segment lost 3 bases, leaving 6 bases of the junction unmatched. Germline loops: CDR1 SGHTA, CDR2 FQGNSA. The CDR3 bases are TGTGCCAGCAGCTTTCGACTAGCGGGAGTGGTAGAGACCCAGTACTTC. Translating it yields CASSFRLAGVVETQYF.

The V and J genes are TRBV2 and TRBJ1-1; D is perhaps TRBD1 (6 bases). Germline V gene data show CDR1 as SNHLY and CDR2 as FYNNEI. The V end was cut by 5 bases, the J end by 5 bases, with 18 bases between. CDR3 size: 15 residues. For the CDR3, the DNA is TGTGCCAGCAGTCCCCTGGCAGGGGAGAAAACTGAAGCTTTCTTT. Residues: CASSPLAGEKTEAFF.

The chain carries TRBV4-3 and TRBJ1-4; unclear D gene. Trimming took 7 bases from V and 4 from J, leaving 19 bases between them. The CDR3 loop spans 16 amino acids. The V gene's germline CDR1 is LGHNA and CDR2 YSLEER. The CDR3 DNA follows: TGCGCCAGCAACAAACGGGAGGGCAGGAGTAATGAAAAACTGTTTTTT. Encoded protein: CASNKREGRSNEKLFF.

The rearrangement links TRBV5-6 to TRBJ2-5; 7 bases agree with TRBD2. Germline CDR1 SGHDT, CDR2 YYEEEE. J lost 3 bases, V lost 4 bases, and 6 bases had no gene match. The length of the CDR3 is 14 residues. The CDR3 sequence: CASSGTGTKETQYF. Here the CDR3 DNA reads TGTGCCAGCAGCGGAACCGGGACTAAAGAGACCCAGTACTTC.

This chain uses TRBV5-4 with TRBJ2-7, with D maybe TRBD2 (5 bases). V was trimmed by 4 bases and J by 3 bases, leaving 8 bases between them. From germline, CDR1 is SGHNT and CDR2 YYREEE (reference sequence). There are 12 residues in the CDR3. In nucleotides, the CDR3 is TGTGCCAGCAGCGGAACTAGCTACGAGCAGTACTTC. Its protein is CASSGTSYEQYF.

This rearrangement joins TRBV19 to TRBJ2-2; the D gene is possibly TRBD2 (6 bases). Between the trimmed V and J ends, which lost 1 base and 5 bases, there was a span of 8 bases. The CDR3 sequence is 14 residues long. CDR1 and CDR2 from the germline V gene are LNHDA and SQIVND (reference sequence). Here the CDR3 DNA reads TGTGCCAGTAGTATAGTTGGGACTACCGGGGAGCTGTTTTTT. This codes for CASSIVGTTGELFF. The whole variable domain, remainder taken from reference TRBV19 and TRBJ2-2, is DGGITQSPKYLFRKEGQNVTLSCEQNLNHDAMYWYRQDPGQGLRLIYYSQIVNDFQKGDIAEGYSVSREKKESFPLTVTSAQKNPTAFYLCASSIVGTTGELFFGEGSRLTVL.

The chain carries TRBV25-1 and TRBJ2-5; 7 bases fit TRBD1. CDR1 MGHDK and CDR2 SYGVNS come from the germline V gene. The CDR3 sequence is 15 residues long. J lost 4 bases, V lost 5 bases, and 10 bases had no gene match. The CDR3 region has the DNA TGTGCCAGCAGTAAGATGACAGGGAAGGGAGAGACCCAGTACTTC. Protein sequence: CASSKMTGKGETQYF.

The rearrangement joins TRBV10-1 to TRBJ2-1; TRBD1 agrees at 10 bases. Germline CDR1 is WNHNN and CDR2 is SYGVQD (reference sequence). CDR3 length: 15 amino acids. V lost 5 bases and J lost 8; bases outside the gene matches: 9. The CDR3 reads CASSTGGTGEDEQFF. For the CDR3, the DNA is TGCGCCAGCAGTACTGGGGGGACAGGGGAGGATGAGCAGTTCTTC.

This clone showed up just a few times. The V and J genes are TRBV15 and TRBJ1-1, with D perhaps matching TRBD1 (5 bases). The CDR3 length is 15 residues. Germline V gene lookup returns CDR1 LNHNV and CDR2 YYDKDF (reference sequence). V lost 3 bases, J lost 0 bases, and 11 bases lay in between. CDR3 residues: CATSRLDRMNTEAFF. DNA of the CDR3: TGTGCCACCAGCAGGCTTGACAGAATGAACACTGAAGCTTTCTTT.